This T cell receptor beta chain was found in a study of T cells in Graves' hyperthyroidism and ophthalmopathy (dated by TCRdb to the late 2010s). Some background on the complete study: Peripheral blood samples were taken at the time of initial diagnosis, prior to any treatment. The 100 or so discovery patients were divided at random into training and test sets in a 7:3 ratio. An independent validation cohort of under 20 hyperthyroidism patients and about 16 patients who later progressed to ophthalmopathy tested prospective prediction of ophthalmopathy. The paper reports TCR Vbeta CDR3 sequencing of roughly 140 peripheral blood samples: 43 ophthalmopathy, 70 to 85 hyperthyroidism and approximately 17 progressor patients. In roughly six Graves' hyperthyroidism patients, the study also compared T-cell repertoires from thyroid tissue with T-cell repertoires from blood. After blood sampling, hyperthyroidism patients were treated with methimazole at a starting dose of 30 mg daily, and ophthalmopathy patients were treated with high-dose intravenous methylprednisolone. To identify distinguishing TCR V-J signatures, a discovery cohort of about 100 patients was used, comprising 40 to 45 with Graves' ophthalmopathy and about 59 with stable Graves' hyperthyroidism. Findings and caveats that apply to the study as a whole: Most expanded thyroid clonotypes (frequency above 0.001) were also found in blood, which suggests that blood repertoires may mirror thyroid immune responses. A model built on a 13 V-J signature distinguished ophthalmopathy from stable hyperthyroidism, reaching about 88% sensitivity and around 81% specificity in cross-validation and 80%/75% in testing. In validation, progression to ophthalmopathy was predicted by the model with approximately 67% sensitivity and around 75% specificity, a median of around 5.9 months before onset. Sample size was not statistically predetermined, and blinding of investigators to group allocation was not performed.

This clonotype was seen repeatedly, ten times or more. The clone's antigen remains unknown. No base quality information exists; no much larger clone differs at one position. TCR beta CDR3 regions were amplified from RNA transcripts. The first round of RT-PCR for the TCR CDR3 was performed with the HTBI primer set and the Qiagen OneStep RT-PCR kit. Libraries were constructed in a second round of multiplex PCR, after which size selection and purification were carried out. Paired-end sequencing of the libraries was performed with 100 bp reads on an Illumina HiSeq2000. Regarding the original processing steps: SOAPnuke was used to process the raw data, throwing out any read that contained adapters or uncalled bases, had a mean Phred below 15, or lacked an exact constant-primer or identifier match. COPE v1.2.5 was used to merge high-quality paired reads, and clonotypes were defined as unique nucleotide sequences. MiTCR v1.1 was used to align clonotypes to the IMGT TRBV, TRBD and TRBJ reference segments. The analysis included only V-J combinations with a frequency above 0.0001, which together covered approximately 99% of the repertoires. The TCS score was defined as the ratio of F50 (clonal expansion) to E x V (chaos), calculated using BLOSUM62-based TCRdist between CDR3 peptides within each V-J. Welch's t-statistics and random forest reduced fewer than 550 V-J features to 13, which were used in a naive Bayes classifier (R e1071). TCRdb reprocessing: public reads trimmed at Q25 with fastp, clones called with MiXCR, in-frame beta chains kept. Each record represents a unique CDR3 protein, reported with the most common genes and DNA among its rows. TCRdb, not the authors, supplied the V and J calls. The sample table lists about 710,000 distinct CDR3 sequences, over 15% of them with a count of one. Clones ranked in the top ten supply about 8.4% of the sample.

At the junction V is shortened by 3 bases and J by 0 bases; bases outside the gene matches: 9. CDR1 SGHRS and CDR2 YFSETQ are derived from the germline V gene. The CDR3, cysteine through phenylalanine, is 19 amino acids long. The kept DNA is CDR3 alone, 57 bases in frame from the first base. A patient counted as having stable Graves' hyperthyroidism if no progression to ophthalmopathy occurred over 18 months of follow-up. Hyperthyroidism patients were aged 18 to 65 years and newly diagnosed, with disease duration of less than 2 months. Any patient with an uncontrolled infection, another autoimmune disease, pregnancy or lactation was excluded. Diagnoses relied on clinical symptoms, serum thyroxine and TRAb, thyroid ultrasound and orbital computed tomography. Ficoll-Paque density gradient centrifugation was used to isolate PBMCs from approximately 10 ml of fresh peripheral blood. Total RNA was extracted using Trizol reagent, and RNA quality was assessed on an Agilent 2100 Bioanalyzer.

The V gene is TRBV5-1 and the J gene is TRBJ2-1; TRBD2 matches 13 bases in the middle. Sequenced input: blood. This receptor was taken from a man aged 18 to 30 with Graves' hyperthyroidism. The CDR3 reads as follows: CASSYGLAGVPPSYNEQFF. The DNA reads TGCGCCAGCAGCTATGGACTAGCGGGAGTTCCCCCCTCCTACAATGAGCAGTTCTTC.